This TCR beta chain comes out of a study of blood T cell repertoires in COVID-19. The study assigned cohorts using participant-reported clinical history. Cohort 3 donors were reported recovered after two negative PCRs, clearance, or symptom resolution. V was cut by 0 bases and J by 2 bases, with 5 bases left in between. This CDR3 is built from 13 residues. From germline, CDR1 is SGHRS and CDR2 YFSETQ. A remark on this clone: The same CDR3 is also encoded by other DNA sequences in this sample.

Profiled with immunoSEQ multiplex PCR; TCRdb holds only in-frame clones, not every one. The data contain 280,000 or so clones, 75% to 90% of them singletons. The chain joins TRBV5-1 to TRBJ2-5; a possible D gene is TRBD2 (5 bases). This clonotype originated in a woman aged 45 to 65 who had recovered from COVID-19. Sequences were obtained from PBMCs or T cells enriched from blood (not recorded which). CDR3 residues: CASSLGGQETQYF. DNA of the CDR3: TGCGCCAGCAGCTTGGGAGGGCAAGAGACCCAGTACTTC.